Each of the 22 T cell receptor beta chains below was sequenced from the same sample in a study of neurological immune-mediated disorders. TCRdb itself ran the 5' RACE reads through MiXCR, one entry per CDR3 protein. Of tens of thousands of distinct CDR3 sequences in the sample, almost 6% were seen once. The time point: longitudinal time-point 2. Input material: PBMCs. The receptors stem from a woman aged 55-70 years with multiple sclerosis.

In this sample, this clonotype turned up many times. The chain links TRBV12-3 or TRBV12-4 to TRBJ2-3; 7 nucleotides match TRBD1. The CDR3 length is 16 residues. With V trimmed by 7 bases and J by 2 bases, 12 bases remained unmatched. The CDR3 DNA reads as TGTGCCAGCATAAAACGGCGACAGGGCCTCACAGATACGCAGTATTTT. It translates to CASIKRRQGLTDTQYF.

This clonotype has a count of ten or more. The chain carries TRBV20-1 and TRBJ2-7; D remains unclear. Germline V lookup: CDR1 DFQATT, CDR2 SNEGSKA (reference sequence). The CDR3 is made up of 13 amino acids. The V and J ends lost 1 base and 2 bases respectively, with 9 bases between them. CDR3 in amino acids: CSARAHWAYEQYF. The CDR3 nucleotides are TGCAGTGCTAGAGCTCACTGGGCCTACGAGCAGTACTTC.

This clonotype was detected many times. This chain joins TRBV5-5 and TRBJ1-5; D is possibly TRBD1 (5 bases). CDR3 length: 16 residues. Germline loops: CDR1 SGHKS, CDR2 YYEKEE (reference sequence). V shed 2 bases and J shed 1 base, with 13 bases lying between them. This chain's CDR3 is CASSLLGLGSNQPQHF. The CDR3 DNA follows: TGTGCCAGCAGCTTACTGGGGCTGGGCAGCAATCAGCCCCAGCATTTT.

Many counts were recorded for this clonotype. The chain joins TRBV20-1 to TRBJ2-2; 8 nucleotides agree with TRBD2. Germline CDR1 and CDR2: DFQATT and SNEGSKA (reference sequence). Trimming at V came to 4 bases and at J to 3 bases, leaving 10 bases not matched to a gene. The CDR3 has 16 residues. CDR3 sequence: CSANGRGGRDTGELFF. The CDR3 DNA sequence: TGCAGTGCTAACGGTCGGGGGGGCAGGGACACCGGGGAGCTGTTTTTT.

This clonotype was detected many times. This chain connects TRBV10-2 to TRBJ1-5, with D maybe TRBD1 (5 bases). In germline, CDR1 is WSHSY, CDR2 SAAADI. V was cut by 3 bases and J by 4 bases, with 16 bases left in between. This CDR3 spans 16 amino acids. CDR3 coding DNA: TGCGCCAGCAGTGAAATAGCGTTCGGGGCTAATCAGCCCCAGCATTTT. Protein sequence: CASSEIAFGANQPQHF.

This clonotype was recorded at least ten times. V gene TRBV12-3 or TRBV12-4 combines with J gene TRBJ2-1; no firm D call. CDR3 size: 15 residues. Trimming shortened V by 3 bases and J by 0 bases, and 9 bases separated the two germline ends. The CDR3 bases are TGTGCCAGCAGTTTGCGACCGAGCTCCTACAATGAGCAGTTCTTC. It translates to CASSLRPSSYNEQFF.

This clonotype appeared many times. This chain links TRBV4-1 with TRBJ1-2; D remains ambiguous. Germline values: CDR1 MGHRA, CDR2 YSYEKL. This CDR3 is 14 amino acids long. V lost 1 base, J lost 2 bases, and 8 bases lay in between. The CDR3: CASSQGGANYGYTF. CDR3 bases: TGCGCCAGCAGCCAAGGGGGTGCAAACTATGGCTACACCTTC.

The CDR3, as DNA: TGCGCCAGCAGCGACCTTTTTAACACTGAAGCTTTCTTT. Protein: CASSDLFNTEAFF. The J gene is TRBJ1-1, the V gene TRBV5-1; D remains ambiguous. V was clipped by 4 bases and J by 2 bases, with 9 bases between them. The length of the CDR3 is 13 residues. CDR1 and CDR2 from the germline V gene are SGHRS and YFSETQ.

Many counts were recorded for this clonotype. J is TRBJ2-5 and V is TRBV2, with D hard to call. The CDR3 length is 10 residues. Germline values: CDR1 SNHLY, CDR2 FYNNEI. Trimming took 3 bases from V and 5 from J, leaving 1 base between them. Here the CDR3 reads CASSEETQYF. The CDR3 DNA follows: TGTGCCAGCAGTGAGGAGACCCAGTACTTC.

This clonotype was seen repeatedly, ten times or more. The chain uses TRBV5-1 and TRBJ2-6; D ambiguous. Deletions cut 4 bases from V and 4 bases from J, with 12 bases between. CDR1 and CDR2 from the germline V gene are SGHRS and YFSETQ. The CDR3 extends over 15 amino acids. The CDR3 bases are TGCGCCAGCAGCGCTGACCTCCCAGGGGCCAACGTCCTGACTTTC. It is translated as CASSADLPGANVLTF. Filled out from reference TRBV5-1 and TRBJ2-6, the complete variable domain reads KAGVTQTPRYLIKTRGQQVTLSCSPISGHRSVSWYQQTPGQGLQFLFEYFSETQRNKGNFPGRFSGRQFSNSRSEMNVSTLELGDSALYLCASSADLPGANVLTFGAGSRLTVL.

This clonotype was seen repeatedly, ten times or more. The chain carries TRBV3-1 and TRBJ2-5; D remains unclear. The CDR3 runs to 13 residues. V was trimmed by 0 bases and J by 5 bases, leaving 7 bases between them. Germline V gives CDR1 LGHDT, CDR2 YNNKEL (reference sequence). The CDR3 DNA sequence: TGTGCCAGCAGCCAAGAGGTATGGGAGACCCAGTACTTC. It codes for CASSQEVWETQYF.

Points on this clonotype: It may be a read error: a sequence one base away is much more abundant. The V and J genes are TRBV11-2 and TRBJ2-7; 8 nucleotides align to TRBD1. The V gene's germline CDR1 is SGHAT and CDR2 FQNNGV. This CDR3 contains 15 residues. V dropped 3 bases and J dropped 2; count of bases not matched to a gene: 6. Written as DNA, the CDR3 is TGTGCCAGCAGCTTGACTGGGACAGGCCCCTACGAGCAGTACTTC. Its translation is CASSLTGTGPYEQYF.

At least ten counts were recorded for this clonotype. The genes are TRBV12-3 or TRBV12-4 and TRBJ2-5; D unresolved. The CDR3 spans 12 residues. V was trimmed by 6 bases and J by 3 bases, leaving 8 bases between them. CDR3: CASSYTEETQYF. The CDR3 DNA is TGTGCCAGCAGCTATACCGAAGAGACCCAGTACTTC.

The table lists this clonotype with many counts. This chain connects TRBV29-1 to TRBJ2-2; a weak D match, TRBD2 (6 bases). V dropped 6 bases and J dropped 2 bases, with 10 bases sitting between them. The CDR3 has 13 residues. The germline V gene has CDR1 SQVTM and CDR2 ANQGSEA. The chain's CDR3 is CSVRGINTGELFF. CDR3 DNA sequence: TGCAGCGTCCGCGGGATTAACACCGGGGAGCTGTTTTTT.

This clonotype was recorded at least ten times. The gene calls are TRBV6-6 and TRBJ2-7; a possible D gene is TRBD2 (5 bases). The length of the CDR3 is 14 residues. Per germline, CDR1 MNHNY and CDR2 SVGAGI (reference sequence). Trimming left V 0 bases short and J 5 bases short, with 11 bases between. CDR3 residues: CASSYSRVMDEQYF. The CDR3 nucleotides are TGTGCCAGCAGTTACTCGAGGGTTATGGACGAGCAGTACTTC.

At least ten counts were recorded for this clonotype. The chain links TRBV12-3 or TRBV12-4 to TRBJ2-7, with D tentatively TRBD2 (5 bases). CDR3 length equals 13 residues. V was shortened by 5 bases and J by 5 bases, with 13 bases between the two germline ends. The DNA for the CDR3 is TGTGCCAGCAGTCCCGGACGGCGGGACGAGCAGTACTTC. Residues: CASSPGRRDEQYF.

This clonotype turned up a few times. This chain uses TRBV15 with TRBJ2-1; a possible D gene is TRBD2 (6 bases). Germline CDR1 is LNHNV and CDR2 is YYDKDF (reference sequence). The germline V and J ends were trimmed by 0 bases and 7 bases, with 13 bases remaining between them. This CDR3 is 15 amino acids long. The CDR3 DNA is TGTGCCACCAGCAGAGACTCAGCGGGCCTGAATGAGCAGTTCTTC. Translated, it gives CATSRDSAGLNEQFF.

This clonotype has a count of ten or more. The rearrangement uses TRBV7-7 and TRBJ1-4, with a tentative D call TRBD1 (5 bases). Germline V gives CDR1 SSHAT, CDR2 FNYEAQ (reference sequence). CDR3 length equals 13 residues. CDR3 sequence: CARGTRTNEKLFF. The CDR3 nucleotides read TGTGCTAGAGGGACCCGGACTAATGAAAAACTGTTTTTT.

This clonotype was counted ten times or more. Sequence at one end of the junction differs from germline and may be a read error. The rearrangement joins TRBV20-1 to TRBJ2-7; TRBD1 might be the D (5 bases). In germline, CDR1 is DFQATT, CDR2 SNEGSKA (reference sequence). The CDR3 covers 12 residues. DNA for the CDR3: TGCAGTGCTAGAGATAGCCGTAGCAGGGCTCACTTC. Encoded protein: CSARDSRSRAHF.

In this sample, this clonotype turned up a few times. The CDR3 DNA follows: TGTGCCAGCAGCTTACCCAGGGTCGGGGAGCAGTACTTC. Its translation: CASSLPRVGEQYF. This chain links TRBV7-2 with TRBJ2-7; perhaps TRBD1 as D (5 bases). Between the trimmed V and J ends, which lost 2 bases and 7 bases, there was a span of 12 bases. In germline, CDR1 is SGHTA, CDR2 FQGNSA. This CDR3 comprises 13 residues.

This clonotype showed up many times. This rearrangement joins TRBV12-3 or TRBV12-4 to TRBJ1-5; the D is unclear. V was clipped by 3 bases and J by 5 bases, with 8 bases between them. This CDR3 has 13 residues. The CDR3 spells CASSFRPDQPQHF. DNA of the CDR3: TGTGCCAGCAGTTTTAGGCCAGATCAGCCCCAGCATTTT.

Many counts were recorded for this clonotype. The V and J genes are TRBV20-1 and TRBJ2-1; D unclear. V was cut by 1 base and J by 7 bases, with 14 bases left in between. The CDR3 is 14 residues long. Germline V gives CDR1 DFQATT, CDR2 SNEGSKA (reference sequence). This chain's CDR3 is CSARGARTRNEQFF. The CDR3 DNA is TGCAGTGCTAGAGGGGCACGGACGCGGAATGAGCAGTTCTTC.